These T cell receptor beta chains were read from a single sample in a study of blood T cell repertoires in COVID-19. Some clones are missing from TCRdb's copy, which holds only in-frame ones; the method was immunoSEQ multiplex PCR. The profile shows about 240,000 clones, around 86% of them singletons. Sequencing was done on a sample of peripheral blood. These receptors originate from a young man who had recovered from COVID-19. Both conserved end residues are part of each CDR3. The order of the fields is V gene, clone size, D gene, J gene, CDR3 protein, CDR3 DNA. D genes are given only for firm matches. Size is omitted from some rows. Given values are once, few, many or a class for expanded clones.

TRBV5-1	NA	NA	TRBJ1-3	CASSTNPGNTIYF	TGCGCCAGCAGTACTAATCCTGGAAACACCATATATTTT
TRBV19	NA	TRBD1	TRBJ1-1	CASSNRGTIGTEAFF	TGTGCCAGTAGCAACAGGGGTACGATCGGCACTGAAGCTTTCTTT
TRBV5-4	few	TRBD1	TRBJ1-6	CASSLDRGQGSPLHF	TGTGCCAGCAGCTTAGACAGGGGGCAGGGATCACCCCTCCACTTT
TRBV18	NA	TRBD1	TRBJ1-4	CASSPGTGEKLFF	TGTGCCAGCTCACCGGGGACAGGGGAAAAACTGTTTTTT
TRBV30	NA	NA	TRBJ1-4	CAWREGTVEKLFF	TGTGCCTGGAGGGAGGGTACGGTGGAAAAACTGTTTTTT
TRBV11-2	NA	NA	TRBJ1-2	CASSSVAGAYGYTF	TGTGCCAGCAGCTCCGTAGCAGGGGCCTATGGCTACACCTTC
TRBV27	NA	TRBD1	TRBJ1-1	CASSRALQGAMNTEAFF	TGTGCCAGCAGTCGCGCGTTACAGGGGGCGATGAACACTGAAGCTTTCTTT
TRBV18	NA	TRBD1	TRBJ1-4	CASSPPGQGGEKLFF	TGTGCCAGCTCACCTCCCGGACAGGGCGGTGAAAAACTGTTTTTT
TRBV13	NA	NA	TRBJ2-1	CASRYRRDEQFF	TGTGCCAGCAGGTACCGGAGGGATGAGCAGTTCTTC
TRBV12-3/TRBV12-4	NA	NA	TRBJ2-5	CASDSGETQYF	TGTGCCAGCGACTCCGGTGAGACCCAGTACTTC
TRBV5-6	NA	NA	TRBJ2-1	CASSLWVRRSEEQFF	TGTGCCAGCAGCTTGTGGGTTCGGCGGTCCGAGGAGCAGTTCTTC
TRBV7-3	NA	NA	TRBJ2-1	CASSPTVLGSEQFF	TGTGCCAGCAGCCCGACGGTTCTCGGGAGTGAGCAGTTCTTC
TRBV6-5	NA	TRBD1	TRBJ1-5	CASSWGQINQPQHF	TGTGCCAGCAGCTGGGGACAGATAAATCAGCCCCAGCATTTT
TRBV4-1	few	TRBD1	TRBJ1-1	CASSQGRDRGRAFF	TGCGCCAGCAGCCAAGGACGGGACAGGGGCCGCGCTTTCTTT
TRBV6-2/TRBV6-3	once	NA	TRBJ2-2	CASSYYGTGELFF	TGTGCCAGCAGTTACTACGGCACCGGGGAGCTGTTTTTT
TRBV29-1	NA	TRBD2	TRBJ2-7	CSVEVERGGIVDEQYF	TGCAGCGTTGAAGTCGAGCGGGGGGGTATTGTTGACGAGCAGTACTTC
TRBV7-6	once	NA	TRBJ2-6	CASSPGDSYSGANVLTF	TGTGCCAGCAGCCCGGGGGACAGTTACTCTGGGGCCAACGTCCTGACTTTC
TRBV5-1	NA	TRBD1	TRBJ1-2	CASSSPDRDYGYTF	TGCGCCAGCAGCTCCCCGGACAGGGACTATGGCTACACCTTC
TRBV19	NA	NA	TRBJ2-7	CASSISTGGNYEQYF	TGTGCCAGTAGTATTAGTACTGGCGGGAATTACGAGCAGTACTTC
TRBV11-1	NA	NA	TRBJ2-7	CASGVRGEQYF	TGTGCCAGCGGGGTCAGGGGCGAGCAGTACTTC
TRBV4-1	NA	TRBD1	TRBJ1-1	CASSQGQGASTEAFF	TGCGCCAGCAGCCAAGGACAGGGGGCCTCGACTGAAGCTTTCTTT
TRBV9	NA	TRBD1	TRBJ1-3	CASSVGTGAPLTSGNTIYF	TGTGCCAGCAGCGTTGGGACAGGGGCCCCTCTAACCTCTGGAAACACCATATATTTT
TRBV3-1/TRBV3-2	NA	TRBD1	TRBJ1-3	CASSQVTGVGNTIYF	TGTGCCAGCAGCCAAGTGACAGGGGTAGGAAACACCATATATTTT
TRBV5-1	NA	TRBD2	TRBJ2-1	CASCNPGGGNEQFF	TGCGCCAGCTGCAACCCAGGCGGGGGCAATGAGCAGTTCTTC
TRBV2	once	NA	TRBJ1-2	CAQGPRWGYTF	TGTGCCCAAGGCCCGCGGTGGGGCTACACCTTC
TRBV4-2	NA	TRBD2	TRBJ2-3	CASSQPAGVETQYF	TGTGCCAGCAGCCAGCCGGCGGGGGTGGAGACGCAGTATTTT
TRBV2	NA	NA	TRBJ2-5	CASSVAKETQYF	TGTGCCAGCAGTGTGGCCAAAGAGACCCAGTACTTC
TRBV7-8	NA	NA	TRBJ2-5	CASSPLPYQETQYF	TGTGCCAGCAGCCCCCTTCCGTACCAAGAGACCCAGTACTTC
TRBV6-1	once	NA	TRBJ2-3	CASSEAKEKRGTDTQYF	TGTGCCAGCAGTGAAGCAAAGGAAAAGCGGGGCACAGATACGCAGTATTTT
TRBV12-3/TRBV12-4	NA	NA	TRBJ1-2	CASSSGSRDGYTF	TGTGCCAGCAGTTCAGGGTCCCGGGATGGCTACACCTTC
TRBV4-2	NA	NA	TRBJ2-5	CASSQDYQRKTQYF	TGTGCCAGCAGCCAAGACTACCAGCGAAAGACCCAGTACTTC
TRBV7-2	NA	TRBD1	TRBJ2-5	CASSGVRDRGETQYF	TGTGCCAGCAGCGGAGTACGGGACAGGGGAGAGACCCAGTACTTC
TRBV5-4	NA	NA	TRBJ2-5	CASNPDGPGETQYF	TGTGCCAGCAACCCCGATGGTCCCGGGGAGACCCAGTACTTC
TRBV19	NA	NA	TRBJ1-5	CASSQERGQNQPQHF	TGTGCCAGTAGTCAAGAGAGGGGACAAAATCAGCCCCAGCATTTT
TRBV11-2	few	TRBD2	TRBJ2-7	CASSLDFSGGVYEQYF	TGTGCCAGCAGCTTAGATTTTAGCGGGGGCGTTTACGAGCAGTACTTC
TRBV19	NA	TRBD1	TRBJ2-2	CATGQGAVGELFF	TGTGCCACCGGACAGGGGGCGGTCGGGGAGCTGTTTTTT
TRBV6-5	NA	TRBD1	TRBJ1-6	CASSYRGGNSPLHF	TGTGCCAGCAGCTACAGGGGCGGTAATTCACCCCTCCACTTT
TRBV2	NA	NA	TRBJ2-7	CASSTSEQYF	TGTGCCAGCAGCACTAGCGAGCAGTACTTC
TRBV5-4	once	TRBD2	TRBJ2-3	CASSSLLMTSGSTDTQYF	TGTGCCAGCAGCTCGCTACTAATGACTAGCGGAAGCACAGATACGCAGTATTTT
TRBV2	NA	TRBD2	TRBJ2-1	CASRGGGAGDEQFF	TGTGCCAGCAGGGGCGGGGGGGCCGGAGATGAGCAGTTCTTC
TRBV19	NA	TRBD2	TRBJ2-5	CASGGDASGQETQYF	TGTGCCAGCGGGGGGGACGCGAGCGGACAAGAGACCCAGTACTTC
TRBV9	NA	NA	TRBJ1-1	CASSVAPTMNTEAFF	TGTGCCAGCAGCGTAGCACCTACTATGAACACTGAAGCTTTCTTT
TRBV7-2	few	NA	TRBJ1-2	CASSAQSYGYTF	TGTGCCAGCAGCGCGCAAAGCTATGGCTACACCTTC